This TCR beta chain came from a study of siplizumab effects on memory and regulatory T cells. The CDR3 sequence is 15 residues long. Trimming removed 0 bases at V and 0 bases at J, with 9 bases between. Germline V gene sequence: CDR1 GTSNPN, CDR2 SVGIG (reference sequence). Profiled with immunoSEQ multiplex PCR; TCRdb holds only in-frame clones, not every one. The data show about 82,000 clones, approximately 88% seen once. This TCR derives from a human donor in good health. The rearrangement links TRBV30 to TRBJ1-3, with D hard to call. Sequencing was done on a sample of Tregs sorted from blood. CDR3 coding DNA: TGTGCCTGGAGTGTCAAGGAGGTCTCTGGAAACACCATATATTTT. Translating it yields CAWSVKEVSGNTIYF.